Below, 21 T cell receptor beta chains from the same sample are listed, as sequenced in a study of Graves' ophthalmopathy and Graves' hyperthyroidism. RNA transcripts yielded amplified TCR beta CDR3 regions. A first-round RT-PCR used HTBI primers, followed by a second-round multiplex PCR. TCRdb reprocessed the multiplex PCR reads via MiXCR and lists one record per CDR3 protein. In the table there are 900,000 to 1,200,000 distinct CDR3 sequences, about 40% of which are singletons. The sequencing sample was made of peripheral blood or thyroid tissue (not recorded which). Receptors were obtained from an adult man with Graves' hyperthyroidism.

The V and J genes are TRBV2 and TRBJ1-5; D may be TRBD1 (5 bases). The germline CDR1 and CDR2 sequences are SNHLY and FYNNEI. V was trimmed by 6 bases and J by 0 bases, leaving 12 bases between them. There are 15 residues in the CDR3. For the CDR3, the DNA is TGTGCCAGCAGAGACCGAGGACATAGCAATCAGCCCCAGCATTTT. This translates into CASRDRGHSNQPQHF. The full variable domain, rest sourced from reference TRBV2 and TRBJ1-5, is EPEVTQTPSHQVTQMGQEVILRCVPISNHLYFYWYRQILGQKVEFLVSFYNNEISEKSEIFDDQFSVERPDGSNFTLKIRSTKLEDSAMYFCASRDRGHSNQPQHFGDGTRLSIL.

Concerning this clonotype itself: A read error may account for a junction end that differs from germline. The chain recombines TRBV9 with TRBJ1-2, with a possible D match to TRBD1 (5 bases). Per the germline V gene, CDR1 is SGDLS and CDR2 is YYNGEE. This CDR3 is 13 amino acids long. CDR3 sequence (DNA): TGTGCCAGCAGCGTAGGGGACCGGTATGGCTACGCCTTC. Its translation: CASSVGDRYGYAF.

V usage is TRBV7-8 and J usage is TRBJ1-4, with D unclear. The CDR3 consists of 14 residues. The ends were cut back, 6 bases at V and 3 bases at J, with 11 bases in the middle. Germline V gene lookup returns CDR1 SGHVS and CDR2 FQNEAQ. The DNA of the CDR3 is TGTGCCAGCAGTCCCTGGGGTGCTAATGAAAAACTGTTTTTT. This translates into CASSPWGANEKLFF.

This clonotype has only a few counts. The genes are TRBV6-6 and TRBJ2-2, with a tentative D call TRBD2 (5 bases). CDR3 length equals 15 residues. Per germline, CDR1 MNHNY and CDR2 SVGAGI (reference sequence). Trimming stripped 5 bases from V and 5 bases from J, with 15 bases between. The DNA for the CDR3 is TGTGCCAGCAGTCGGTCCGACCGGAGGACCGGGGAGCTGTTTTTT. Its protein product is CASSRSDRRTGELFF.

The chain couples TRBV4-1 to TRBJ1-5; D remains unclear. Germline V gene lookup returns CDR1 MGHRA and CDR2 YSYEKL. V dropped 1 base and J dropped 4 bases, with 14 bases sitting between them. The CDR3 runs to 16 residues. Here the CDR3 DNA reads TGCGCCAGCAGCCAAGGGTCACTCGAGCTAAATCAGCCCCAGCATTTT. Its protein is CASSQGSLELNQPQHF.

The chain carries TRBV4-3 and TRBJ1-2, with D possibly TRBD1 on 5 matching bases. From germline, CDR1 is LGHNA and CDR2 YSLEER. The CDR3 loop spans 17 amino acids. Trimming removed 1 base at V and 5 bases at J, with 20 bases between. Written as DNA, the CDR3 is TGCGCCAGCAGCCAAGGGGTAGGGGAATTTGAGACGTATGGCTACACCTTC. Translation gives CASSQGVGEFETYGYTF.

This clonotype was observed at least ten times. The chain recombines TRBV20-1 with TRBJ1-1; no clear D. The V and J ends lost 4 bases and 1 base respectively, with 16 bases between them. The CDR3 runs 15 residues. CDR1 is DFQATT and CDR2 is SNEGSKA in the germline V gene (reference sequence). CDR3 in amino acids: CSANWDSTANTEAFF. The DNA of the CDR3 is TGCAGTGCTAACTGGGATTCGACGGCGAACACTGAAGCTTTCTTT.

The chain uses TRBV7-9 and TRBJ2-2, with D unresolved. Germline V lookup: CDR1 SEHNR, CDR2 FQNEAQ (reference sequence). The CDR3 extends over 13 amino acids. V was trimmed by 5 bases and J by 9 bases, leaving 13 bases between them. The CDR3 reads CASSHRVGRELFF. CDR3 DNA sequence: TGTGCCAGCAGCCACCGGGTTGGGAGGGAGCTGTTTTTT.

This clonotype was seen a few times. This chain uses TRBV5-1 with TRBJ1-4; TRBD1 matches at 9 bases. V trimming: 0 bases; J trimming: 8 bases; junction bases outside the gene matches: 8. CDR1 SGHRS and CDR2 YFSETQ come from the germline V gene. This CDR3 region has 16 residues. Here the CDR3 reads CASSLGSQGAGEKLFF. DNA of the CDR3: TGCGCCAGCAGCTTGGGGTCACAGGGGGCTGGAGAAAAACTGTTTTTT.

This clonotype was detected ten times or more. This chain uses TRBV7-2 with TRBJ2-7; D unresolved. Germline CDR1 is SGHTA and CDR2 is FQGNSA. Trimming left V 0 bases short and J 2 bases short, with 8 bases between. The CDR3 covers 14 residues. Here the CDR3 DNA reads TGTGCCAGCAGCTTAGCGGGTAATACCTACGAGCAGTACTTC. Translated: CASSLAGNTYEQYF.

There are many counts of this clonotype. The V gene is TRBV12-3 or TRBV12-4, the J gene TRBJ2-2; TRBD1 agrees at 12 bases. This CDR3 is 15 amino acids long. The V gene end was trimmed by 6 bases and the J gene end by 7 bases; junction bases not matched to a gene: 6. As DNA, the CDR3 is TGTGCCAGCAGAACGGGACAGGGGGCTGTCGGGGAGCTGTTTTTT. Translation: CASRTGQGAVGELFF.

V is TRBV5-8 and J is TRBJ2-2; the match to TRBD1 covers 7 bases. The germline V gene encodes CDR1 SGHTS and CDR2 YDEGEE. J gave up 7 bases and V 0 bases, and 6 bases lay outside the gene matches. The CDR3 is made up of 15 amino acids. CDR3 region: CASSLVTGDGGELFF. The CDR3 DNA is TGTGCCAGCAGCTTGGTTACAGGGGACGGCGGGGAGCTGTTTTTT.

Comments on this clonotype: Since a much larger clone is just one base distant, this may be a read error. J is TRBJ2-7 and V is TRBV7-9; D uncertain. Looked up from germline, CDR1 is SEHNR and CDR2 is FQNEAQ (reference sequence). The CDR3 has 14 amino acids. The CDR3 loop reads CTSSPPNPPYEQYF. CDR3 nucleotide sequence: TGTACCAGCAGCCCGCCAAATCCCCCCTACGAGCAGTACTTC. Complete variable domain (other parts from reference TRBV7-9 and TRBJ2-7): DTGVSQNPRHKITKRGQNVTFRCDPISEHNRLYWYRQTLGQGPEFLTYFQNEAQLEKSRLLSDRFSAERPKGSFSTLEIQRTEQGDSAMYLCTSSPPNPPYEQYFGPGTRLTVT.

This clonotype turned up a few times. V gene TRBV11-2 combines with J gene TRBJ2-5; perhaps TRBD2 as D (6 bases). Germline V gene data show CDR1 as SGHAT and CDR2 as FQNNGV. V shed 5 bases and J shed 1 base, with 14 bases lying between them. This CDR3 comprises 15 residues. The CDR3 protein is CASSLLGGRQETQYF. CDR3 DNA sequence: TGTGCCAGCAGCCTCCTCGGGGGTCGCCAAGAGACCCAGTACTTC.

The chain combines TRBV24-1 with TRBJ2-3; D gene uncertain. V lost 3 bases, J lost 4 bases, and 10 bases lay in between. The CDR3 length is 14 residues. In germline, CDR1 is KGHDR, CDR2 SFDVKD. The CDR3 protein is CATSDPIQADTQYF. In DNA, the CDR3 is TGTGCCACCAGTGATCCCATCCAGGCAGATACGCAGTATTTT.

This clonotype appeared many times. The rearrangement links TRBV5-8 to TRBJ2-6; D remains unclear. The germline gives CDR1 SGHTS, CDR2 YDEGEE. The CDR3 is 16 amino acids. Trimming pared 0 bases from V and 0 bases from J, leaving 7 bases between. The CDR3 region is CASSLALSSGANVLTF. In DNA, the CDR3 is TGTGCCAGCAGCTTGGCCCTGAGCTCTGGGGCCAACGTCCTGACTTTC.

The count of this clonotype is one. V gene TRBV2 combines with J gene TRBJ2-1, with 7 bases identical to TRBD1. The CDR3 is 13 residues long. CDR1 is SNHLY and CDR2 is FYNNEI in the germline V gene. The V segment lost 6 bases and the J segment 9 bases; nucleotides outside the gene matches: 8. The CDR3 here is CASSAVQGSEQFF. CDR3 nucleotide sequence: TGTGCCAGCAGCGCCGTACAGGGGAGTGAGCAGTTCTTC.

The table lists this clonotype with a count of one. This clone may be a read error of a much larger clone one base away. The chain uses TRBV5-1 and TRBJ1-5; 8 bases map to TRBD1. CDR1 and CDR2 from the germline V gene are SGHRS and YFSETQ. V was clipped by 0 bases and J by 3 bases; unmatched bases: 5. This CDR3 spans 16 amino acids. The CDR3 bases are TGCGCCAGCAGCTTGGAGACAGGGGCCTTCAATCAGCCCCAGCATTTT. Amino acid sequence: CASSLETGAFNQPQHF.

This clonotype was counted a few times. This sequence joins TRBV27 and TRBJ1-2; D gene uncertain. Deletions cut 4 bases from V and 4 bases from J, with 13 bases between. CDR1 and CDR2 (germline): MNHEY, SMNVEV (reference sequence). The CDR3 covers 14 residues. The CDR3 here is CASSSGPLFYGYTF. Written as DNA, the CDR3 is TGTGCCAGCAGTTCCGGGCCGCTGTTCTATGGCTACACCTTC.

The CDR3 loop reads CASSPVMGEQYF. CDR3 sequence (DNA): TGTGCCAGCAGCCCCGTCATGGGTGAGCAGTACTTC. The chain carries TRBV3-1 and TRBJ2-7; no clear D. V lost 4 bases, J lost 7 bases, and 11 bases lay in between. Germline V gene sequence: CDR1 LGHDT, CDR2 YNNKEL (reference sequence). There are 12 residues in the CDR3.

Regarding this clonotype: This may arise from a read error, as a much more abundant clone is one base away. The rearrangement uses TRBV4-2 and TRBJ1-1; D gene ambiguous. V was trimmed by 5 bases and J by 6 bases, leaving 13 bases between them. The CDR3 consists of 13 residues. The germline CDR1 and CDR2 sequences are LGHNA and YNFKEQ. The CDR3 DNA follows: TGTGCCAGCAGCTTCCAGGAGGCCCCTGAAGCTTTCTTT. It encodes CASSFQEAPEAFF.